Here is one T cell receptor (beta chain) with its context. Its matching antigen is unknown. The V gene end was trimmed by 8 bases and the J gene end by 3 bases; junction bases not matched to a gene: 12. This CDR3 comprises 16 residues. CDR1 is LNHNV and CDR2 is YYDKDF in the germline V gene (reference sequence). This specimen comes from a study of graft-versus-host responses after intestinal transplantation. General study findings and limits: Ileal or blood samples showed some GvH clones first, and such clones were also found in recipient marrow.

Assay: immunoSEQ multiplex PCR; the TCRdb copy retains only in-frame clones and omits some. The repertoire consists of some 140,000 clones, with approximately 91% occurring once and the leading ten covering 0.19%. The TCR originated in a human donor who received an intestinal transplant. This chain joins TRBV15 and TRBJ1-5, with 8 nucleotides matching TRBD1. This specimen was unstimulated CD4+ T cells sorted from spleen or lymph node cells, taken before intestinal transplant. CDR3 DNA sequence: TGTGCCACCGCTAATAGCCCGGGACAGGTCAATCAGCCCCAGCATTTT. Translated: CATANSPGQVNQPQHF. The full variable domain, rest sourced from reference TRBV15 and TRBJ1-5, is DAMVIQNPRYQVTQFGKPVTLSCSQTLNHNVMYWYQQKSSQAPKLLFHYYDKDFNNEADTPDNFQSRRPNTSFCFLDIRSPGLGDTAMYLCATANSPGQVNQPQHFGDGTRLSIL.